This record looks at one TCR beta chain sequence and its context. The data originate from a study of blood T cell repertoires in COVID-19. Looking at the study overall: Sources were T cells, B-cell-depleted T cells, or PBMCs; the material itself was cDNA or gDNA.

Participant ages covered roughly 18 to 89 years across about 22 US areas. Measured with immunoSEQ multiplex PCR; TCRdb has only the in-frame clones, and not every one. Seen here are 400,000 to 550,000 clones, roughly 87% observed once, and the top ten hold roughly 1.9%. The trim removed 5 bases at V and 10 bases at J, leaving 7 bases unmatched. Germline V gene lookup returns CDR1 ENHRY and CDR2 SYGVKD. The CDR3 consists of 13 residues. This chain joins TRBV10-3 and TRBJ2-1; 8 bases are a match to TRBD1. Material: PBMCs or T cells enriched from blood (not recorded which). The sequence was obtained from a woman aged 18-35 years with acute COVID-19. The CDR3 region is CAISSTGGNEQFF. CDR3 in DNA: TGTGCCATCAGTTCCACAGGGGGAAACGAGCAGTTCTTC.